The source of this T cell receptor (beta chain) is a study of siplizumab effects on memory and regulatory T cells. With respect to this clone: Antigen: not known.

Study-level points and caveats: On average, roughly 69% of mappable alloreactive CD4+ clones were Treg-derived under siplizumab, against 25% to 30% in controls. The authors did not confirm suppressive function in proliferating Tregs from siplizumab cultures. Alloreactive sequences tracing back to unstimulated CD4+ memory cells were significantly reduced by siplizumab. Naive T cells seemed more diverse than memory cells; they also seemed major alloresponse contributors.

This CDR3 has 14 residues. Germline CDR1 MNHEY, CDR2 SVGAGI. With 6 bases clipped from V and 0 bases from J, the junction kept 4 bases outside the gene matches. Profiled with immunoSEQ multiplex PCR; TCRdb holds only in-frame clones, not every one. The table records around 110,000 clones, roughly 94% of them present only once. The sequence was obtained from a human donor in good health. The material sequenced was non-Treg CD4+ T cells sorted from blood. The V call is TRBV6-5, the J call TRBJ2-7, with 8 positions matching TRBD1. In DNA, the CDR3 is TGTGCCAGCAGAAGGACAGGGAGCTCCTACGAGCAGTACTTC. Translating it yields CASRRTGSSYEQYF.